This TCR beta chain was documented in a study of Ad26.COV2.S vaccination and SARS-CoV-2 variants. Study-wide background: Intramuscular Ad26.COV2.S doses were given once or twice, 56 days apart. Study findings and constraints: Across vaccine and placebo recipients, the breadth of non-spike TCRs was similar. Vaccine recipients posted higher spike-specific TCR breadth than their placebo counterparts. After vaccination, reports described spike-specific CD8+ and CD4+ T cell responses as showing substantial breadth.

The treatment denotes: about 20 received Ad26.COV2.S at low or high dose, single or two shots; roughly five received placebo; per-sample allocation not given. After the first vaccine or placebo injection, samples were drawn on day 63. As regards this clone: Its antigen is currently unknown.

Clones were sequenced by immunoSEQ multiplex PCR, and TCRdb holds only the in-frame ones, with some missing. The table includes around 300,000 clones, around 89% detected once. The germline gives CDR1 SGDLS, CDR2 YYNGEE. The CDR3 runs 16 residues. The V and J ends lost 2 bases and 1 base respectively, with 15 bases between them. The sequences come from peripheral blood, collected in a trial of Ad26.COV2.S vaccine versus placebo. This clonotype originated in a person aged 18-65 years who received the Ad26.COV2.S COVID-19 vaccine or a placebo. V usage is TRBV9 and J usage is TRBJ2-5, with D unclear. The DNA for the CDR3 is TGTGCCAGCAGCGTCCCTCCTCGTGGGTCCCAAGAGACCCAGTACTTC. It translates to CASSVPPRGSQETQYF. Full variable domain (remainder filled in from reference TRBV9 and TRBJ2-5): DSGVTQTPKHLITATGQRVTLRCSPRSGDLSVYWYQQSLDQGLQFLIQYYNGEERAKGNILERFSAQQFPDLHSELNLSSLELGDSALYFCASSVPPRGSQETQYFGPGTRLLVL.